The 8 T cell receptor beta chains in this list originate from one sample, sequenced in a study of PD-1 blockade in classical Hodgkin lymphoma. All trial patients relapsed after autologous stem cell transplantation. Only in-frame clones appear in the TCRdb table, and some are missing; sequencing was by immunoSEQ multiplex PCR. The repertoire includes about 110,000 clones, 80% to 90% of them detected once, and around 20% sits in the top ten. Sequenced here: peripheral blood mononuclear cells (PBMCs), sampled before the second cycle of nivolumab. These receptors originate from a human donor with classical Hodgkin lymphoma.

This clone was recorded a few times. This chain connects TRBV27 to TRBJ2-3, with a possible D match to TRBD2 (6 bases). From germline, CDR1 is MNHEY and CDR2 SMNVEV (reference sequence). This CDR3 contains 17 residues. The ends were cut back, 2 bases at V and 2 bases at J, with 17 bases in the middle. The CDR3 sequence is CASSLKGRGVNTDTQYF. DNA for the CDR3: TGTGCCAGCAGTTTAAAGGGTCGCGGGGTTAACACAGATACGCAGTATTTT.

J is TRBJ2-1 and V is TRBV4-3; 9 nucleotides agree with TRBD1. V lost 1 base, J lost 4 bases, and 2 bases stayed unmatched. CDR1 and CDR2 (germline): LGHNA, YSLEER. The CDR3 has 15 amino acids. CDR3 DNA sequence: TGCGCCAGCAGCCAAGGGGACAGGGATTACAATGAGCAGTTCTTC. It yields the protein CASSQGDRDYNEQFF.

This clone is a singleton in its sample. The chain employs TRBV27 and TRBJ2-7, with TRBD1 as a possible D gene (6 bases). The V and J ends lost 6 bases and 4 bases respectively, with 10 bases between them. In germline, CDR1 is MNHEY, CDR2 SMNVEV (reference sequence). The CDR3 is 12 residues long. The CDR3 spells CASSQQGYEQYF. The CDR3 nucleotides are TGTGCCAGCAGCCAACAGGGTTACGAGCAGTACTTC.

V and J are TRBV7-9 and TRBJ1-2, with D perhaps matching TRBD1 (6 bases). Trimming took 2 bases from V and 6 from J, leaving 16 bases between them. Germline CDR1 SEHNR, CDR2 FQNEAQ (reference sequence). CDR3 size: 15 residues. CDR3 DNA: TGTGCCAGCAGCTTACTTTCACTACAGGGCGATGGCTACACCTTC. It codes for CASSLLSLQGDGYTF. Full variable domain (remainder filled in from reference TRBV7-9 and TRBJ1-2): DTGVSQNPRHKITKRGQNVTFRCDPISEHNRLYWYRQTLGQGPEFLTYFQNEAQLEKSRLLSDRFSAERPKGSFSTLEIQRTEQGDSAMYLCASSLLSLQGDGYTFGSGTRLTVV.

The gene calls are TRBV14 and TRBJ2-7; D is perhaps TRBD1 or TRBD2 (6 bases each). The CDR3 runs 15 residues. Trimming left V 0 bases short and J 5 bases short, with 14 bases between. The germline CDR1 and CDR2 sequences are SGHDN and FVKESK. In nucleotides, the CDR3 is TGTGCCAGCAGCCAAGAATACAGGGAGGTCCACGAGCAGTACTTC. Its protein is CASSQEYREVHEQYF.

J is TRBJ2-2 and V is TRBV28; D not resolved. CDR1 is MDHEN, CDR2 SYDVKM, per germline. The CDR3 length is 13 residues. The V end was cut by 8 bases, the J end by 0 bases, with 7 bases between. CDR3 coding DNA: TGTGCCAGCGACCAATCGAACACCGGGGAGCTGTTTTTT. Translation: CASDQSNTGELFF.

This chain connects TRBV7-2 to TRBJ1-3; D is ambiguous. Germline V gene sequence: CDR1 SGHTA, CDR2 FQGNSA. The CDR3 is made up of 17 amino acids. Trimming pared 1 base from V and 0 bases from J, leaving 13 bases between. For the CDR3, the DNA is TGTGCCAGCAGCTTAGGTCCTTCGGAGAACTCTGGAAACACCATATATTTT. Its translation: CASSLGPSENSGNTIYF.

In DNA form, the CDR3 reads TGTGCCAGCAGTGAAGCGACAGCACCCTACGGCTACACAGATACGCAGTATTTT. Protein product: CASSEATAPYGYTDTQYF. The genes are TRBV6-1 and TRBJ2-3, with a tentative D call TRBD1 (5 bases). Trimming removed 0 bases from V and 2 bases from J, with 18 bases in between. The germline V gene has CDR1 MNHNS and CDR2 SASEGT. The CDR3 is 18 amino acids.